This TCR beta chain was captured by sequencing in a study of high-grade serous ovarian cancer treatment subgroups. Tumor samples were obtained before definitive surgery or chemotherapy. For this clone: Its antigen is still unknown.

Repertoires were generated with immunoSEQ multiplex PCR, while TCRdb's copy carries only in-frame clones and drops some. Of some 40,000 clones in the sample, 79% are singletons; the top ten hold 3.1%. The CDR3 has 16 amino acids. V lost 1 base and J 2 bases, leaving 13 bases between the germline ends. The V gene's germline CDR1 is LGHNA and CDR2 YNFKEQ. Study outcomes and limitations: Repertoire similarity ranged roughly 0.1 to 0.79 between tumors of one patient. CDR1 and CDR2 were left unanalyzed; analyses focused on CDR3.

This TCR was recovered from a human donor with high-grade serous ovarian cancer. The chain is built from TRBV4-2 and TRBJ2-3, with D hard to call. The source material was tumor tissue. CDR3 region: CASSQVVGDSTDTQYF. The CDR3, as DNA: TGTGCCAGCAGCCAAGTCGTTGGGGATTCCACAGATACGCAGTATTTT.